The entry that follows covers one TCR beta chain sequence. These data are taken from a study of blood T cell repertoires in COVID-19. Across the study: Samples of COVID-19 (acute and convalescent) were obtained from the United States, Italy and Spain. The cDNA or gDNA used as material had been derived from T cells, B-cell-depleted T cells, or PBMCs.

The CDR3 is 14 amino acids. Germline values: CDR1 MDHEN, CDR2 SYDVKM. The V gene lost 6 bases and the J gene lost 2 bases, with 13 bases spanning the gap. As handled by the study authors: Estimation of nucleated cell counts relied on the amplification of reference gene primers. Generated by immunoSEQ multiplex PCR, the TCRdb table keeps only in-frame clones and is missing some. The V and J calls and the clone size are those of that table, but D and trimming were determined from the DNA. Here the sample spans about 310,000 clones, around 87% being singletons. Material: peripheral blood. V is TRBV28 and J is TRBJ1-1; D is ambiguous. The sequence derives from a man aged 45-65 years with active or convalescent COVID-19. CDR3 nucleotides: TGTGCCAGCAGCCCTAGCCACCTTAACACTGAAGCTTTCTTT. Its translation is CASSPSHLNTEAFF.